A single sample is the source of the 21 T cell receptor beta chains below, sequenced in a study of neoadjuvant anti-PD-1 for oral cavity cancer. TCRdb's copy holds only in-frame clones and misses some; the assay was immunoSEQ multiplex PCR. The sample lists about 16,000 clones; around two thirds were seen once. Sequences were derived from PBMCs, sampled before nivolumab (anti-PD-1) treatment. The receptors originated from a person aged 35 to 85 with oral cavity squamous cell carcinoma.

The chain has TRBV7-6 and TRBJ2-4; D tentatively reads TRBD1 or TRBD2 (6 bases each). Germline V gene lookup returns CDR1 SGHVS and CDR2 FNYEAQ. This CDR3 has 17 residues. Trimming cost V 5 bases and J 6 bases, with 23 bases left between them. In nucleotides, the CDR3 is TGTGCCAGCAGCCCTCTCGGAGGGACACCCGGGGGAAACATTCAGTACTTC. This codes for CASSPLGGTPGGNIQYF.

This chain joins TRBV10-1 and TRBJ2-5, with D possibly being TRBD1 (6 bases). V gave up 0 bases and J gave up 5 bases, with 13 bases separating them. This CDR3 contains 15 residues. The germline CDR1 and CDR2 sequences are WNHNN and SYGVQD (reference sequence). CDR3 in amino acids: CASSESPGAGETQYF. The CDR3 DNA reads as TGCGCCAGCAGTGAGTCGCCAGGGGCGGGCGAGACCCAGTACTTC.

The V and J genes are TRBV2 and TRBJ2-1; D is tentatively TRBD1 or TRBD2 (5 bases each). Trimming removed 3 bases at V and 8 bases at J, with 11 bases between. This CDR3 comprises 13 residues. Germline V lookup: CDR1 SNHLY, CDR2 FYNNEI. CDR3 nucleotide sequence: TGTGCCAGCAGTGAGTACCGGGACCATGAGCAGTTCTTC. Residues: CASSEYRDHEQFF.

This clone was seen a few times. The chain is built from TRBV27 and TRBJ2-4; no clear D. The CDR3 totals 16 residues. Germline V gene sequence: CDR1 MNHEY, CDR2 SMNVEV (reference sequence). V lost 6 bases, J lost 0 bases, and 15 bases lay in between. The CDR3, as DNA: TGTGCCAGCAGCGCCGAAGACGCTCTAGCCAAAAACATTCAGTACTTC. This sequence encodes CASSAEDALAKNIQYF.

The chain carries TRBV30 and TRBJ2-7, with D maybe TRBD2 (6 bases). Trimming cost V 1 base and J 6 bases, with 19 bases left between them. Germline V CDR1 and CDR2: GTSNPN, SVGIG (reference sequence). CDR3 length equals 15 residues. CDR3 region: CAWSARGVTWGEQYF. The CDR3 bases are TGTGCCTGGAGTGCCCGCGGGGTAACATGGGGCGAGCAGTACTTC.

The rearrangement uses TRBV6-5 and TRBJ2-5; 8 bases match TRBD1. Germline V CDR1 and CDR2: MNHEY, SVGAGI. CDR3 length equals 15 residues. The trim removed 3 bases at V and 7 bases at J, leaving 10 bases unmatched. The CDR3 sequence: CASSYSSTGGRTQYF. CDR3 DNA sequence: TGTGCCAGCAGTTATTCGTCCACAGGGGGGAGGACCCAGTACTTC.

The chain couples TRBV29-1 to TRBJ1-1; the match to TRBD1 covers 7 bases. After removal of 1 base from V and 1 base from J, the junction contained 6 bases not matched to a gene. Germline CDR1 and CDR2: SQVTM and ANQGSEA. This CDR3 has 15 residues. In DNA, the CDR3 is TGCAGCGTTGAAGTGGGACAGAAGAGGAACACTGAAGCTTTCTTT. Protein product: CSVEVGQKRNTEAFF.

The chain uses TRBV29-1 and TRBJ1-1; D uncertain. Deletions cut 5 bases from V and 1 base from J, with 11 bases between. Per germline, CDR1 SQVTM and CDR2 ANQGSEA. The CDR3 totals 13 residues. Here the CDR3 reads CSVFDVGNTEAFF. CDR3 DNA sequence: TGCAGCGTTTTTGACGTCGGGAACACTGAAGCTTTCTTT.

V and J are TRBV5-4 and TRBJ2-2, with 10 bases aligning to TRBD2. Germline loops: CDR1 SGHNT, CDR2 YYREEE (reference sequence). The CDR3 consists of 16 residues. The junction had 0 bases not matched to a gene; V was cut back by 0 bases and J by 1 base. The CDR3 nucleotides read TGTGCCAGCAGCTTGGGACTAGCGGGGAACACCGGGGAGCTGTTTTTT. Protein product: CASSLGLAGNTGELFF. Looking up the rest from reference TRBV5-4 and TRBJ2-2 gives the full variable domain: ETGVTQSPTHLIKTRGQQVTLRCSSQSGHNTVSWYQQALGQGPQFIFQYYREEENGRGNFPPRFSGLQFPNYSSELNVNALELDDSALYLCASSLGLAGNTGELFFGEGSRLTVL.

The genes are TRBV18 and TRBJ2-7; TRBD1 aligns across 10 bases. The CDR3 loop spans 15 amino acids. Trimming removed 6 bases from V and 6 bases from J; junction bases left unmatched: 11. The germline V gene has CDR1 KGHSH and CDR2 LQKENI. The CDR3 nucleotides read TGTGCCAGCTCGCTAGGACAGGGGGATACTGTCGAGCAGTACTTC. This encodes CASSLGQGDTVEQYF.

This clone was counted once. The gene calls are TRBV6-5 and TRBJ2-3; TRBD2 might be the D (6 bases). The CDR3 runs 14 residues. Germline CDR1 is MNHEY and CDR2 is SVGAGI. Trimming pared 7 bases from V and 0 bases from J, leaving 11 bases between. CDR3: CASKASASTDTQYF. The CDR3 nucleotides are TGTGCCAGCAAGGCTAGCGCTAGCACAGATACGCAGTATTTT.

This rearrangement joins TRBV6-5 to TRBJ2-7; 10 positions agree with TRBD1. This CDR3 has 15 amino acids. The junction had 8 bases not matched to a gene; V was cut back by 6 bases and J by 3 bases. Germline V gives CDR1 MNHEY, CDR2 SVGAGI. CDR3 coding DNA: TGTGCCAGCAGCGAACCGGGACAGGGGATCTACGAGCAGTACTTC. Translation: CASSEPGQGIYEQYF.

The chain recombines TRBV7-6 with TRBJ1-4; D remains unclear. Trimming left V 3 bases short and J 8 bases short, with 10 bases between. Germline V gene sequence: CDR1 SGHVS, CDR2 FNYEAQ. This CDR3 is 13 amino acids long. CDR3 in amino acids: CASSLGSREKLFF. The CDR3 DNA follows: TGTGCCAGCAGCTTGGGGTCCAGGGAAAAACTGTTTTTT.

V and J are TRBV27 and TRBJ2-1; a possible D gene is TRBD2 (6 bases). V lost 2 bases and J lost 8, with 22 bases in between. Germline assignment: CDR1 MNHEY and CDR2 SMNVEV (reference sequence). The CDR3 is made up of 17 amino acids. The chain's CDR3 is CASSLLGPRDLRDEQFF. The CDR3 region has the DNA TGTGCCAGCAGTTTACTGGGGCCCCGGGACTTGCGAGATGAGCAGTTCTTC.

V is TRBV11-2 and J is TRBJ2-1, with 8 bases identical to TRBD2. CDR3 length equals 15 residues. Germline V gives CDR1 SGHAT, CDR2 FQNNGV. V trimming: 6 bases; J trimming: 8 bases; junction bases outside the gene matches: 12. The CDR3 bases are TGTGCCAGCAGGCCTCCGGGACTAGGGATATATGAGCAGTTCTTC. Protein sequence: CASRPPGLGIYEQFF.

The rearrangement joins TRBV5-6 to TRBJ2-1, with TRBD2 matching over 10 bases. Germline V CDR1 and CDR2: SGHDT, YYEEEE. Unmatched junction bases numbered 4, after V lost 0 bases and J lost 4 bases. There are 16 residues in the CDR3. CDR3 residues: CASSLAAGGPYNEQFF. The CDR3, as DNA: TGTGCCAGCAGCTTGGCAGCGGGAGGGCCGTACAATGAGCAGTTCTTC.

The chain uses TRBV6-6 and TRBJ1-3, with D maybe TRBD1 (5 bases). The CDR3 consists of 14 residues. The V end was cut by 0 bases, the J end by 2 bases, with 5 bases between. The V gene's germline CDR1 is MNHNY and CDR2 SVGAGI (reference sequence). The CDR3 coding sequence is TGTGCCAGCAGTTACTCGACAGCTGGAAACACCATATATTTT. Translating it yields CASSYSTAGNTIYF.

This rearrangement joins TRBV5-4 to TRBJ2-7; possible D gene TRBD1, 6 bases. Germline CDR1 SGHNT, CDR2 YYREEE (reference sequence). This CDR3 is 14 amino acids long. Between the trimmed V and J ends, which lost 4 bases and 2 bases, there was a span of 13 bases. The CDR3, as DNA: TGTGCCAGCAGCGGTACAGGGATGACCTACGAGCAGTACTTC. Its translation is CASSGTGMTYEQYF. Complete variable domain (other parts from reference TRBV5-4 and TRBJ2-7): ETGVTQSPTHLIKTRGQQVTLRCSSQSGHNTVSWYQQALGQGPQFIFQYYREEENGRGNFPPRFSGLQFPNYSSELNVNALELDDSALYLCASSGTGMTYEQYFGPGTRLTVT.

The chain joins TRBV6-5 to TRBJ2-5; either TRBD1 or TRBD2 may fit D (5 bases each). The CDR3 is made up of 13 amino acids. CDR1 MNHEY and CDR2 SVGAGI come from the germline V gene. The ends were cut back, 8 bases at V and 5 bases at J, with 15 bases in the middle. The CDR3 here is CASEEGSGETQYF. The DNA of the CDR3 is TGTGCCAGCGAAGAGGGGAGTGGGGAGACCCAGTACTTC.

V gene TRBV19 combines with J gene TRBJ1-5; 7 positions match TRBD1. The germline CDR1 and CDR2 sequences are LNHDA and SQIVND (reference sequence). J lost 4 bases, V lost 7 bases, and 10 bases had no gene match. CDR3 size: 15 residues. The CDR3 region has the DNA TGTGCCAGTACCTTTGAGACAGGGCGAAATCAGCCCCAGCATTTT. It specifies CASTFETGRNQPQHF.

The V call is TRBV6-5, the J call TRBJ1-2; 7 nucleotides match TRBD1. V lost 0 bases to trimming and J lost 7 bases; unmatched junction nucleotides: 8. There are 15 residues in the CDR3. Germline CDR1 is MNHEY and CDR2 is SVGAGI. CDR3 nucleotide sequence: TGTGCCAGCAGTTACTCGAAGGAGGGGGCGCGTGGCTACACCTTC. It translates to CASSYSKEGARGYTF.